The 15 T cell receptor beta chains given below trace back to one sample, sequenced in a study of blood T cells in healthy people across ages. The authors ran a second PCR of 7 to 11 cycles using a sample-barcoded 5' primer and a J-beta primer mix. TCRdb reprocessed the 5' RACE reads via MiXCR and lists one record per CDR3 protein. Among 1.5 million to 2 million distinct CDR3 sequences, approximately 39% were seen once, and the ten largest hold roughly 24%. The sample was blood. The receptors were sampled from a human donor in good health.

This clonotype occurred a few times. V and J are TRBV15 and TRBJ2-1, with 8 positions matching TRBD1. The CDR3 sequence is 12 residues long. Germline assignment: CDR1 LNHNV and CDR2 YYDKDF (reference sequence). J gave up 11 bases and V 4 bases, and 4 bases lay outside the gene matches. This CDR3 reads CATSTRTGKQFF. DNA for the CDR3: TGTGCCACCAGCACTAGGACAGGGAAGCAGTTCTTC. The full variable domain, completed using reference TRBV15 and TRBJ2-1, is DAMVIQNPRYQVTQFGKPVTLSCSQTLNHNVMYWYQQKSSQAPKLLFHYYDKDFNNEADTPDNFQSRRPNTSFCFLDIRSPGLGDTAMYLCATSTRTGKQFFGPGTRLTVL.

There are a few counts of this clonotype. CDR3 nucleotides: TGCGCCAGCAGCCAAGAGGGGGACCTGCGGCGGTACTTC. Translated, it gives CASSQEGDLRRYF. The rearrangement joins TRBV4-1 to TRBJ2-7, with D possibly called TRBD1 or TRBD2 (5 bases each). The germline V gene encodes CDR1 MGHRA and CDR2 YSYEKL. The CDR3 length is 13 residues. Deletions cut 0 bases from V and 12 bases from J, with 15 bases between.

This clonotype was seen at least ten times. This chain joins TRBV29-1 and TRBJ1-2, with 7 bases matching TRBD1. Germline CDR1 is SQVTM and CDR2 is ANQGSEA. V lost 7 bases, J lost 8 bases, and 7 bases stayed unmatched. The CDR3 is 11 amino acids. CDR3 nucleotide sequence: TGCAGCGCGGAGGGGGCGGAGGGCTACACCTTC. It is translated as CSAEGAEGYTF.

This clonotype was seen more than once but under ten times. The chain joins TRBV12-3 or TRBV12-4 to TRBJ1-1; the D gene is possibly TRBD1 (5 bases). The germline V and J ends were trimmed by 9 bases and 0 bases, with 17 bases remaining between them. This CDR3 contains 15 residues. In DNA, the CDR3 is TGTGCCAGGGGGACCCCACAGCCGATGAACACTGAAGCTTTCTTT. This codes for CARGTPQPMNTEAFF.

The V call is TRBV25-1, the J call TRBJ2-1; 8 bases are a match to TRBD1. This CDR3 comprises 16 residues. The V and J ends lost 3 bases and 8 bases, in that order; junction bases with no gene match: 12. Germline assignment: CDR1 MGHDK and CDR2 SYGVNS. Here the CDR3 DNA reads TGTGCCAGCAGTGATTCGGACAGGGTACCCTCTGATGAGCAGTTCTTC. Translating it yields CASSDSDRVPSDEQFF.

For this clonotype: An end of the junction does not agree with germline; a read error may underlie this. The chain uses TRBV7-2 and TRBJ1-5, with 12 bases lining up with TRBD1. CDR3 length equals 16 residues. Germline V gene sequence: CDR1 SGHTA, CDR2 FQGNSA. CDR3 coding DNA: TGTGCCTGCAGCTTAGAGGGGACAGGGGGCGATCAGCCCCAGCATTTT. Its protein product is CACSLEGTGGDQPQHF.

This clonotype was counted only a few times. CDR3 amino acids: CASSLSRATGYTF. As DNA, the CDR3 is TGTGCCAGCAGCTTAAGCCGGGCGACGGGCTACACCTTC. V is TRBV7-9 and J is TRBJ1-2; D unclear. V dropped 2 bases and J dropped 8 bases, with 12 bases sitting between them. Germline-derived CDR1 and CDR2 are SEHNR and FQNEAQ (reference sequence). The CDR3 runs to 13 residues.

As regards this clonotype: The junction does not match germline at one end; this may be a read error. This chain links TRBV6-4 with TRBJ1-2; perhaps TRBD1 as D (6 bases). The CDR3 runs 15 residues. Germline loops: CDR1 MRHNA, CDR2 SNTAGT. The CDR3 is CANSDYPGQKTGYTF. In nucleotides, the CDR3 is TGTGCCAACAGTGACTACCCCGGACAGAAAACTGGCTACACCTTC.

Details on this clonotype: The junction departs from germline at one end; a sequencing error may be responsible. The rearrangement links TRBV9 to TRBJ2-1; the D call may be TRBD1 or TRBD2 (6 bases each). Germline CDR1 reads SGDLS; CDR2 reads YYNGEE. This CDR3 has 14 amino acids. CDR3 residues: CASTVTGAVNEQFF. For the CDR3, the DNA is TGTGCCAGCACCGTAACGGGGGCGGTCAATGAGCAGTTCTTC.

This clonotype appeared a few times. This chain links TRBV20-1 with TRBJ1-1; no firm D call. Per the germline V gene, CDR1 is DFQATT and CDR2 is SNEGSKA (reference sequence). V lost 3 bases and J 1 base, leaving 12 bases between the germline ends. The CDR3 consists of 14 residues. The CDR3 is CSARRSGENTEAFF. The CDR3 region has the DNA TGCAGTGCTAGGAGGTCTGGTGAGAACACTGAAGCTTTCTTT.

The CDR3 region is CASSYSGSGGQETQYF. The CDR3, as DNA: TGTGCCAGCAGTTACTCAGGTTCAGGGGGCCAAGAGACCCAGTACTTC. This sequence joins TRBV6-6 and TRBJ2-5, with 7 bases identical to TRBD1. V was clipped by 0 bases and J by 1 base; unmatched bases: 5. The germline V gene encodes CDR1 MNHNY and CDR2 SVGAGI (reference sequence). This CDR3 is 16 amino acids long.

V usage is TRBV20-1 and J usage is TRBJ2-7, with D uncertain. Germline values: CDR1 DFQATT, CDR2 SNEGSKA (reference sequence). This CDR3 region has 15 residues. With 3 bases removed from V and 0 bases from J, the gap between germline ends came to 15 bases. CDR3 coding DNA: TGCAGTGCTAGGTTGAGGCAGGCTAGCTCCTACGAGCAGTACTTC. This codes for CSARLRQASSYEQYF.

This chain links TRBV5-1 with TRBJ2-1, with D unclear. V lost 4 bases to trimming and J lost 12 bases, with 17 bases between them. This CDR3 contains 13 residues. CDR1 is SGHRS, CDR2 YFSETQ, per germline. CDR3 protein: CASSGFTALGQFF. The CDR3, as DNA: TGCGCCAGCAGCGGTTTCACGGCCCTTGGGCAGTTCTTC.

This clonotype appeared a few times. This chain connects TRBV14 to TRBJ2-3; D is unclear. This CDR3 has 14 residues. Trimming left V 1 base short and J 2 bases short, with 7 bases between. Germline V gene data show CDR1 as SGHDN and CDR2 as FVKESK. The CDR3 loop reads CASSQADPTDTQYF. CDR3 coding DNA: TGTGCCAGCAGCCAAGCGGACCCCACAGATACGCAGTATTTT.

The V gene is TRBV28, the J gene TRBJ1-1; possibly TRBD1 for D (5 bases). From germline, CDR1 is MDHEN and CDR2 SYDVKM. V gave up 7 bases and J gave up 6 bases, with 18 bases separating them. The CDR3 length is 14 residues. Written as DNA, the CDR3 is TGTGCCAGCAACCCACGGGTGGCAGGGCCTGAAGCTTTCTTT. Translated: CASNPRVAGPEAFF.